Presented here are 18 T cell receptor beta chains from one specimen sequenced in a study of T cells after posttransplantation cyclophosphamide. A marrow graft followed busulfan-fludarabine conditioning, with cyclophosphamide on days +3 and +4. Sequencing used immunoSEQ multiplex PCR; TCRdb keeps in-frame clones, though not all of them. The sample records 15,000 to 20,000 clones, roughly 80% being singletons. Here the sequenced sample was CD8+ T cells sorted from PBMCs, taken roughly 1,900 days after a stem cell transplant with posttransplant cyclophosphamide. The source of these receptors is a female patient in her 40s who received an allogeneic stem cell transplant from a related donor, was CMV-positive, and had no GVHD. The T cells may partly be graft donor cells.

This clone has a single count. The V call is TRBV5-4, the J call TRBJ2-7; 11 bases align to TRBD1. The trim removed 4 bases at V and 4 bases at J, leaving 7 bases unmatched. There are 15 residues in the CDR3. CDR1 and CDR2 from the germline V gene are SGHNT and YYREEE (reference sequence). As DNA, the CDR3 is TGTGCCAGCAGCAACCGGGACAGGGGGGTGTACGAGCAGTACTTC. It yields the protein CASSNRDRGVYEQYF. The full variable domain, its missing parts supplied by reference TRBV5-4 and TRBJ2-7, is ETGVTQSPTHLIKTRGQQVTLRCSSQSGHNTVSWYQQALGQGPQFIFQYYREEENGRGNFPPRFSGLQFPNYSSELNVNALELDDSALYLCASSNRDRGVYEQYFGPGTRLTVT.

This sequence joins TRBV5-1 and TRBJ1-1; D is perhaps TRBD1 (6 bases). V lost 3 bases and J lost 7, with 19 bases in between. There are 15 residues in the CDR3. Germline V CDR1 and CDR2: SGHRS, YFSETQ. The CDR3 sequence is CASSSISPGAGEAFF. CDR3 DNA sequence: TGCGCCAGCAGCTCCATCTCTCCAGGGGCTGGTGAAGCTTTCTTT. The full variable domain, rest sourced from reference TRBV5-1 and TRBJ1-1, is KAGVTQTPRYLIKTRGQQVTLSCSPISGHRSVSWYQQTPGQGLQFLFEYFSETQRNKGNFPGRFSGRQFSNSRSEMNVSTLELGDSALYLCASSSISPGAGEAFFGQGTRLTVV.

CDR3 sequence: CASSLGQGGQPQHF. The CDR3 DNA is TGTGCCAGCAGTTTGGGACAGGGGGGGCAGCCCCAGCATTTT. V and J are TRBV28 and TRBJ1-5, with 11 bases fitting TRBD1. With 3 bases clipped from V and 7 bases from J, the junction kept 2 bases outside the gene matches. The CDR3 loop spans 14 amino acids. Germline values: CDR1 MDHEN, CDR2 SYDVKM.

This chain joins TRBV2 and TRBJ1-1; maybe TRBD1 (5 bases). Germline V gene data show CDR1 as SNHLY and CDR2 as FYNNEI. The CDR3 spans 14 residues. V was cut by 6 bases and J by 2 bases, with 13 bases left in between. CDR3 in amino acids: CASSRTPFNTEAFF. CDR3 coding DNA: TGTGCCAGCAGCAGGACACCCTTTAACACTGAAGCTTTCTTT.

This chain connects TRBV7-8 to TRBJ2-7; D is possibly TRBD1 (6 bases). The CDR3 is made up of 13 amino acids. V was trimmed by 5 bases and J by 3 bases, leaving 11 bases between them. The V gene's germline CDR1 is SGHVS and CDR2 FQNEAQ. The CDR3 DNA reads as TGTGCCAGCAGCCAACCGGACAGCTACGAGCAGTACTTC. Protein product: CASSQPDSYEQYF.

The chain links TRBV7-9 to TRBJ1-6, with 7 bases lining up with TRBD1. J lost 7 bases, V lost 2 bases, and 8 bases had no gene match. The germline V gene has CDR1 SEHNR and CDR2 FQNEAQ (reference sequence). This CDR3 has 16 amino acids. For the CDR3, the DNA is TGTGCCAGCAGCTTACCCCGGGACAGAGCCAATTCACCCCTCCACTTT. The encoded protein is CASSLPRDRANSPLHF.

This clone was detected a few times. The rearrangement joins TRBV6-1 to TRBJ2-7, with unresolved D. Germline V gene sequence: CDR1 MNHNS, CDR2 SASEGT. V dropped 5 bases and J dropped 7 bases, with 3 bases sitting between them. The CDR3 sequence is 9 residues long. CDR3 sequence (DNA): TGTGCCAGCAGTCAGGAGCAGTACTTC. It encodes CASSQEQYF.

The chain carries TRBV19 and TRBJ1-5; TRBD1 agrees at 11 bases. This CDR3 spans 16 amino acids. From germline, CDR1 is LNHDA and CDR2 SQIVND (reference sequence). The trim removed 9 bases at V and 6 bases at J, leaving 13 bases unmatched. DNA of the CDR3: TGTGCCAGCGCAAATAACTGGGGGACAGGGGGTCAGCCCCAGCATTTT. Amino acid sequence: CASANNWGTGGQPQHF.

This chain connects TRBV5-6 to TRBJ2-7, with D maybe TRBD1 (6 bases). CDR3 length: 12 amino acids. The V end lost 3 bases, the J end lost 3 bases, and 7 bases lay between the germline ends. CDR1 is SGHDT and CDR2 is YYEEEE in the germline V gene. The CDR3 loop reads CASSSDSYEQYF. The CDR3 region has the DNA TGTGCCAGCAGCTCGGACAGCTACGAGCAGTACTTC.

V is TRBV7-9 and J is TRBJ2-5, with a tentative D call TRBD2 (5 bases). Trimming took off 5 bases at V and 2 bases at J, with 12 bases between the two ends. CDR3 length equals 14 residues. The germline CDR1 and CDR2 sequences are SEHNR and FQNEAQ (reference sequence). The CDR3 DNA sequence: TGTGCCAGCAGCAACCCCGGGAATCAAGAGACCCAGTACTTC. Amino acids: CASSNPGNQETQYF. Full variable domain (missing parts from reference TRBV7-9 and TRBJ2-5): DTGVSQNPRHKITKRGQNVTFRCDPISEHNRLYWYRQTLGQGPEFLTYFQNEAQLEKSRLLSDRFSAERPKGSFSTLEIQRTEQGDSAMYLCASSNPGNQETQYFGPGTRLLVL.

This rearrangement joins TRBV4-3 to TRBJ2-7; 10 positions match TRBD2. The CDR3 consists of 15 residues. Germline V gene sequence: CDR1 LGHNA, CDR2 YSLEER. V dropped 1 base and J dropped 3; count of bases not matched to a gene: 3. The CDR3 is CASSQGLAGVYEQYF. Written as DNA, the CDR3 is TGCGCCAGCAGCCAAGGGCTAGCGGGGGTCTACGAGCAGTACTTC.

V is TRBV19 and J is TRBJ1-2; TRBD1 matches at 10 bases. CDR1 and CDR2 from the germline V gene are LNHDA and SQIVND (reference sequence). This CDR3 has 18 residues. J gave up 0 bases and V 5 bases, and 12 bases lay outside the gene matches. The CDR3 coding sequence is TGTGCCAGTAGTCTCGTATACTTTGGACAGGGGGCTAACTATGGCTACACCTTC. It codes for CASSLVYFGQGANYGYTF.

The DNA of the CDR3 is TGTGCCAGCAGTTTATGGGGGACTAGCAAGTCCGGGGAGCTGTTTTTT. Protein sequence: CASSLWGTSKSGELFF. The chain has TRBV28 and TRBJ2-2, with 9 bases that match TRBD2. This CDR3 comprises 16 residues. Trimming removed 0 bases from V and 6 bases from J; junction bases left unmatched: 5. Germline V lookup: CDR1 MDHEN, CDR2 SYDVKM.

The CDR3 loop reads CASRVGGTGNTIYF. In nucleotides, the CDR3 is TGTGCCAGCAGAGTAGGGGGCACGGGAAACACCATATATTTT. The chain combines TRBV7-9 with TRBJ1-3; 7 bases match TRBD1. The CDR3 totals 14 residues. Trimming took 6 bases from V and 4 from J; bases not matched to a gene: 6. Germline lookup yields CDR1 SEHNR and CDR2 FQNEAQ (reference sequence). Based on the CDR3 plus reference TRBV7-9 and TRBJ1-3, the full variable domain is DTGVSQNPRHKITKRGQNVTFRCDPISEHNRLYWYRQTLGQGPEFLTYFQNEAQLEKSRLLSDRFSAERPKGSFSTLEIQRTEQGDSAMYLCASRVGGTGNTIYFGEGSWLTVV.

The V call is TRBV7-3, the J call TRBJ1-1; TRBD1 matches at 7 bases. Per germline, CDR1 SGHTA and CDR2 FQGTGA. The CDR3 sequence is 16 residues long. V trimming: 4 bases; J trimming: 0 bases; junction bases outside the gene matches: 8. Written as DNA, the CDR3 is TGTGCCAGCAGCTCACAGGGGACCTTGATGAACACTGAAGCTTTCTTT. Its protein product is CASSSQGTLMNTEAFF.

The J gene is TRBJ2-1, the V gene TRBV11-1, with D perhaps matching TRBD1 (6 bases). The V end was cut by 5 bases, the J end by 3 bases, with 8 bases between. CDR3 length equals 13 residues. The germline gives CDR1 SGHAT, CDR2 FQDESV (reference sequence). In DNA form, the CDR3 reads TGTGCCAGCAGCCAGGACAGCTACAATGAGCAGTTCTTC. This sequence encodes CASSQDSYNEQFF.

V is TRBV1 and J is TRBJ1-2. TRBV1 has pseudogene status. The CDR3 spans 15 residues. The CDR3 bases are TGCACCAGCGGGGGACTCCCGCCGCTAATCTGGGGCTACACCTTC. Its translation: CTSGGLPPLIWGYTF.

The genes are TRBV28 and TRBJ2-6; D uncertain. Germline CDR1 MDHEN, CDR2 SYDVKM. The CDR3 spans 16 residues. Deletions cut 2 bases from V and 1 base from J, with 9 bases between. CDR3 DNA: TGTGCCAGCAGTTTAAACAGTCTATCTGGGGCCAACGTCCTGACTTTC. Protein sequence: CASSLNSLSGANVLTF.